What follows are 19 T cell receptor beta chains derived from one specimen sequenced in a study of metastatic and nonmetastatic thyroid tumors. TCRdb reanalyzed the PCR reads with MiXCR. Altogether about 26,000 clones are present, around 14% being singletons, with the ten largest covering approximately 3.3%. Ahead of thyroid surgery, no patient had received treatment of any kind. Material for sequencing was blood. All receptors come from a female donor with papillary thyroid cancer or a benign thyroid nodule (not recorded which). Some clones in this sample may be carry-over from other donors' samples.

The J gene is TRBJ2-7, the V gene TRBV6-4; TRBD1 matches at 7 bases. V shed 5 bases and J 2 bases; nucleotides not matched to a gene: 6. From germline, CDR1 is MRHNA and CDR2 SNTAGT. The CDR3 runs to 14 residues. CDR3 region: CASSWTGPPYEQYF. The CDR3 nucleotides are TGTGCCAGCAGTTGGACAGGACCCCCCTACGAGCAGTACTTC.

This clone has at least ten counts. This rearrangement joins TRBV15 to TRBJ1-4; no reliable D call. V was clipped by 5 bases and J by 5 bases, with 18 bases between them. The CDR3 spans 16 residues. Germline loops: CDR1 LNHNV, CDR2 YYDKDF (reference sequence). The chain's CDR3 is CATSPRVSGWNEKLFF. The CDR3 region has the DNA TGTGCCACCAGCCCAAGGGTGTCGGGGTGGAATGAAAAACTGTTTTTT.

This clone was found a few times. The V call is TRBV24-1, the J call TRBJ2-3, with a weak D call TRBD1 (6 bases). This CDR3 region has 12 residues. CDR1 and CDR2 (germline): KGHDR, SFDVKD. Trimming left V 12 bases short and J 2 bases short, with 11 bases between. Written as DNA, the CDR3 is TGTGCCTCACAGGGAAACACAGATACGCAGTATTTT. It encodes CASQGNTDTQYF.

This clone qualifies as medium-sized. The chain employs TRBV30 and TRBJ2-7, with D perhaps assigned TRBD1 or TRBD2 (6 bases each). From germline, CDR1 is GTSNPN and CDR2 SVGIG (reference sequence). The V gene lost 7 bases and the J gene lost 2 bases, with 18 bases spanning the gap. The CDR3 consists of 14 residues. CDR3 nucleotide sequence: TGTGCCTTGGGGGATAGGGGGGTGCCCTACGAGCAGTACTTC. It codes for CALGDRGVPYEQYF. Variable domain in full (rest from reference TRBV30 and TRBJ2-7): SQTIHQWPATLVQPVGSPLSLECTVEGTSNPNLYWYRQAAGRGLQLLFYSVGIGQISSEVPQNLSASRPQDRQFILSSKKLLLSDSGFYLCALGDRGVPYEQYFGPGTRLTVT.

The chain is built from TRBV24-1 and TRBJ1-1, with D unclear. Germline V gives CDR1 KGHDR, CDR2 SFDVKD. The CDR3 covers 15 residues. Trimming took 2 bases from V and 1 from J, leaving 10 bases between them. The CDR3 nucleotides read TGTGCCACCAGTGATTCAGATCATGCGAACACTGAAGCTTTCTTT. It yields the protein CATSDSDHANTEAFF.

In this sample, this clone turned up many times. The CDR3 DNA sequence: TGTGCCAGTAGTAGCACCCGGACAGGGAGCCATGGCTACACCTTC. Amino acids: CASSSTRTGSHGYTF. The V call is TRBV19, the J call TRBJ1-2, with 8 bases fitting TRBD1. This CDR3 is built from 15 residues. The trim removed 4 bases at V and 6 bases at J, leaving 10 bases unmatched. Germline values: CDR1 LNHDA, CDR2 SQIVND (reference sequence).

This clone is labeled as medium-sized. The V gene is TRBV4-1, the J gene TRBJ2-7; TRBD2 agrees at 11 bases. From germline, CDR1 is MGHRA and CDR2 YSYEKL. This CDR3 spans 16 amino acids. Trimming took 4 bases from V and 7 from J; bases not matched to a gene: 12. In DNA form, the CDR3 reads TGCGCCAGCAGCCCGAATCCCCTAGCGGGAGGTCAAGAGCAGTACTTC. It codes for CASSPNPLAGGQEQYF.

The table lists this clone with a few counts. The junction departs from the called germline gene at one end, perhaps through a read error. This chain uses TRBV6-1 with TRBJ1-2; tentative D call: TRBD1 (5 bases). This CDR3 is 12 amino acids long. Per the germline V gene, CDR1 is MNHNS and CDR2 is SASEGT. Here the CDR3 reads CVSSLGDYVYTF. CDR3 in DNA: TGTGTCAGCAGTCTAGGGGACTATGTCTACACCTTC.

This clone was seen a few times. The conserved closing phenylalanine or tryptophan is absent in this CDR3, likely reflecting a read error. V and J are TRBV19 and TRBJ1-6; D possibly corresponds to TRBD1 (6 bases). The CDR3 totals 15 residues. Germline loops: CDR1 LNHDA, CDR2 SQIVND (reference sequence). Trimming cost V 3 bases and J 7 bases, with 13 bases left between them. CDR3 region: CASSMSGGLNSPLHL. Here the CDR3 DNA reads TGTGCCAGTAGTATGTCTGGGGGGCTGAATTCACCCCTCCACCTT.

The V and J genes are TRBV18 and TRBJ2-7, with a weak D call TRBD1 (6 bases). The germline V gene encodes CDR1 KGHSH and CDR2 LQKENI. CDR3 length equals 13 residues. Trimming removed 6 bases at V and 3 bases at J, with 12 bases between. The CDR3 is CASSMDSFYEQYF. CDR3 nucleotide sequence: TGTGCCAGCTCCATGGACAGTTTCTACGAGCAGTACTTC.

This clone was seen many times. Other nucleotide sequences from this sample produce the same CDR3. This sequence joins TRBV10-3 and TRBJ2-5; 16 nucleotides agree with TRBD2. Germline trimming cut 10 bases from V and 2 bases from J; bases unmatched to any gene: 13. The CDR3 totals 18 residues. Per the germline V gene, CDR1 is ENHRY and CDR2 is SYGVKD. DNA of the CDR3: TGTGCCACCCTACCGGGACTAGCGGGAGGGCTAGATCAAGAGACCCAGTACTTC. This encodes CATLPGLAGGLDQETQYF.

In this sample, this clone turned up many times. The chain couples TRBV7-2 to TRBJ2-1, with 15 bases fitting TRBD2. V lost 5 bases and J lost 9; bases outside the gene matches: 11. Per germline, CDR1 SGHTA and CDR2 FQGNSA. CDR3 length: 17 residues. CDR3 bases: TGTGCCAGCAGCCGGGGACTAGCGGGAGGAGAACAGGGTGAGCAGTTCTTC. It encodes CASSRGLAGGEQGEQFF.

The gene calls are TRBV15 and TRBJ1-2; no definite D call. The ends were cut back, 3 bases at V and 7 bases at J, with 15 bases in the middle. Germline assignment: CDR1 LNHNV and CDR2 YYDKDF (reference sequence). CDR3 length equals 14 residues. The CDR3 sequence is CATSSLGGPVGYTF. The CDR3 coding sequence is TGTGCCACCAGCAGTCTAGGAGGACCAGTTGGCTACACCTTC.

This clone was found many times. The chain uses TRBV20-1 and TRBJ1-1, with TRBD1 as a possible D gene (6 bases). CDR3 length: 14 residues. V lost 6 bases, J lost 1 base, and 15 bases lay in between. In germline, CDR1 is DFQATT, CDR2 SNEGSKA (reference sequence). CDR3 nucleotides: TGCAGTGCCCCCGATCGGGACAAGAACACTGAAGCTTTCTTT. Protein product: CSAPDRDKNTEAFF.

Note on this clone: One junction end does not reproduce the germline sequence, and a read error may be involved. The chain has TRBV27 and TRBJ2-7; the D gene is possibly TRBD1 (7 bases). CDR1 MNHEY and CDR2 SMNVEV come from the germline V gene (reference sequence). The CDR3 is made up of 12 amino acids. The chain's CDR3 is CASMAGGLEQHF. CDR3 sequence (DNA): TGTGCCAGCATGGCAGGGGGACTCGAGCAGCACTTC.

This clone was picked up many times. The rearrangement links TRBV20-1 to TRBJ2-2; TRBD1 matches 7 bases. The germline V gene encodes CDR1 DFQATT and CDR2 SNEGSKA (reference sequence). Unmatched junction bases numbered 2, after V lost 0 bases and J lost 1 base. The CDR3 totals 15 residues. CDR3 residues: CSARERTGNTGELFF. The CDR3 DNA is TGCAGTGCTAGAGAAAGGACAGGGAACACCGGGGAGCTGTTTTTT.

This clone was observed at least ten times. This chain links TRBV19 with TRBJ2-1, with D unclear. V lost 0 bases to trimming and J lost 4 bases, with 4 bases between them. The CDR3 runs 13 residues. The germline CDR1 and CDR2 sequences are LNHDA and SQIVND (reference sequence). Written as DNA, the CDR3 is TGTGCCAGTAGTATAGAGGCATACAATGAGCAGTTCTTC. It translates to CASSIEAYNEQFF.

This clone was seen many times. A much larger clone is a single base away; this may be a read error. The V gene is TRBV27, the J gene TRBJ2-7, with D tentatively TRBD2 (6 bases). Trimming stripped 3 bases from V and 3 bases from J, with 12 bases between. CDR3 length: 14 residues. Germline values: CDR1 MNHEY, CDR2 SMNVEV (reference sequence). CDR3 DNA: TGTGCCAGCAGTTTGAGCGGGTTTTACTACGAGCAGTACTTC. Translated: CASSLSGFYYEQYF.

This clone has ten or more counts. The chain carries TRBV12-3 or TRBV12-4 and TRBJ1-4; TRBD1 matches 7 bases. V lost 5 bases, J lost 10 bases, and 16 bases stayed unmatched. The CDR3 is 16 amino acids. The CDR3 DNA follows: TGTGCCAGCAGTCCTACCGGGACAGTGGCCTCGGTAAAACTGTTTTTT. Its translation: CASSPTGTVASVKLFF.